A selection of T cell receptor beta chains follows, all from one sample in a study of PD-1 blockade in classical Hodgkin lymphoma. The data were produced by immunoSEQ multiplex PCR, yet TCRdb's version contains in-frame clones alone and is incomplete. Counted here are fewer than 35,000 clones, around 80% occurring once; the ten biggest clones make up approximately 0.8%. The input for sequencing was CD4+ T cells from blood, taken before the fourth cycle of nivolumab. Receptors originate from a human donor with classical Hodgkin lymphoma. Each CDR3 is given with its conserved first and last residue. Fields, in order: V gene, clone size, D gene, J gene, CDR3 protein, CDR3 DNA. D genes are given only for firm matches. Not all rows give a size; the values are once, few, many and, for expanded clones, a class.

TRBV5-1	-	TRBD2	TRBJ2-3	CASSLGAGLAGIVGSTDTQYF	TGCGCCAGCAGCCTTGGGGCGGGACTAGCGGGGATAGTAGGTAGCACAGATACGCAGTATTTT
TRBV6-6	-	-	TRBJ1-3	CASSWGHTYSGNTIYF	TGTGCCAGCAGCTGGGGACACACTTACTCTGGAAACACCATATATTTT
TRBV30	-	-	TRBJ1-1	CAWLLHRDTEAFF	TGTGCCTGGCTCCTTCACCGGGACACCGAAGCTTTCTTT
TRBV7-9	-	-	TRBJ2-7	CASSLELGSSYEQYF	TGTGCCAGCAGCTTGGAACTAGGTAGCTCCTACGAGCAGTACTTC
TRBV5-1	-	-	TRBJ2-7	CASSFPRGDEQYF	TGCGCCAGCAGCTTCCCCAGGGGGGACGAGCAGTACTTC
TRBV5-1	-	-	TRBJ2-1	CASKTTGGNEQFF	TGCGCCAGCAAGACCACAGGAGGGAATGAGCAGTTCTTC
TRBV5-1	once	TRBD1	TRBJ1-2	CASNRGDRDGYTF	TGCGCCAGCAACCGTGGGGACAGGGATGGCTACACCTTC
TRBV6-6	-	-	TRBJ2-5	CASRNSGEETQYF	TGTGCCAGCAGGAATAGCGGTGAAGAGACCCAGTACTTC
TRBV7-9	-	TRBD1	TRBJ1-1	CASSLGGGADTEAFF	TGTGCCAGCAGCTTAGGAGGGGGCGCGGACACTGAAGCTTTCTTT
TRBV7-6	once	TRBD1	TRBJ1-5	CASSLKDREGLLGQHF	TGTGCCAGCAGCTTAAAGGACAGGGAAGGGCTGTTGGGCCAGCATTTT